These 27 T cell receptor beta chains share one sample of origin, sequenced in a study of control samples from healthy donors and cancer patients. This table comes from immunoSEQ multiplex PCR, and its TCRdb copy is limited to in-frame clones, with some not included. The sample lists some 150,000 clones; around 94% were seen once. The sample consisted of PBMCs. The receptors stem from a man aged 60 to 75 with colorectal cancer.

V is TRBV15 and J is TRBJ2-6; D could derive from TRBD1 or TRBD2 (6 bases each). The germline CDR1 and CDR2 sequences are LNHNV and YYDKDF (reference sequence). The CDR3 length is 16 residues. The V end lost 8 bases, the J end lost 2 bases, and 16 bases lay between the germline ends. CDR3 DNA sequence: TGTGCCACCCATGGGGGGCAACTGGCTGGGGCCAACGTCCTGACTTTC. Its translation is CATHGGQLAGANVLTF.

This clone was recorded only once. This chain joins TRBV18 and TRBJ1-1, with TRBD1 matching 7 bases. V shed 0 bases, J shed 1 base, and the junction held 8 bases outside the gene matches. The CDR3 runs to 17 residues. The germline gives CDR1 KGHSH, CDR2 LQKENI. Here the CDR3 DNA reads TGTGCCAGCTCACCACCGACAGGGTCCGGAGGGAACACTGAAGCTTTCTTT. It is translated as CASSPPTGSGGNTEAFF.

The count of this clone is one. The CDR3 loop reads CASSQGQGPETQYF. The CDR3, as DNA: TGCGCCAGCAGCCAAGGACAGGGGCCAGAGACCCAGTACTTC. This chain links TRBV4-1 with TRBJ2-5, with TRBD1 matching over 8 bases. Germline V gene lookup returns CDR1 MGHRA and CDR2 YSYEKL. The CDR3 totals 14 residues. Trimming cost V 1 base and J 4 bases; bases outside gene matches: 2.

This chain uses TRBV6-5 with TRBJ1-3, with 7 bases aligning to TRBD1. CDR3 length: 14 residues. CDR1 is MNHEY and CDR2 is SVGAGI in the germline V gene. Germline trimming cut 6 bases from V and 2 bases from J; bases unmatched to any gene: 4. CDR3 region: CASRMTGPGNTIYF. CDR3 nucleotide sequence: TGTGCCAGCAGGATGACAGGGCCTGGAAACACCATATATTTT.

The J gene is TRBJ1-1, the V gene TRBV18, with a tentative D call TRBD1 (6 bases). Germline CDR1 is KGHSH and CDR2 is LQKENI. This CDR3 has 13 residues. V shed 1 base and J shed 12 bases, with 15 bases lying between them. The CDR3 sequence: CASSPRDRPDTFF. The CDR3 bases are TGTGCCAGCTCACCACGCGACAGGCCGGATACTTTCTTT.

The chain links TRBV2 to TRBJ1-2; D remains unclear. There are 13 residues in the CDR3. Trimming left V 5 bases short and J 2 bases short, with 9 bases between. Looked up from germline, CDR1 is SNHLY and CDR2 is FYNNEI. Here the CDR3 reads CASSFPLNYGYTF. DNA for the CDR3: TGTGCCAGCAGTTTTCCCCTAAACTATGGCTACACCTTC.

The J gene is TRBJ2-1, the V gene TRBV7-9, with D perhaps TRBD2 (6 bases). This CDR3 has 15 amino acids. V lost 2 bases, J lost 2 bases, and 10 bases lay in between. Germline CDR1 reads SEHNR; CDR2 reads FQNEAQ (reference sequence). The DNA of the CDR3 is TGTGCCAGCAGCTTACTTAGCGGCGCCTACAATGAGCAGTTCTTC. This gives the protein CASSLLSGAYNEQFF.

The J gene is TRBJ1-5, the V gene TRBV28; perhaps TRBD1 as D (5 bases). V lost 8 bases, J lost 4 bases, and 12 bases lay in between. The CDR3 covers 13 residues. Per germline, CDR1 MDHEN and CDR2 SYDVKM. CDR3 sequence (DNA): TGTGCCAGCGGGGGGGGTATAAATCAGCCCCAGCATTTT. The encoded protein is CASGGGINQPQHF.

The V gene is TRBV27, the J gene TRBJ1-6; D is unclear. Trimming stripped 4 bases from V and 18 bases from J, with 16 bases between. This CDR3 spans 12 amino acids. CDR1 is MNHEY and CDR2 is SMNVEV in the germline V gene (reference sequence). The DNA of the CDR3 is TGTGCCAGCAGTTCCGGCGACCGAAAGCACCACTTT. As protein: CASSSGDRKHHF.

The chain links TRBV18 to TRBJ1-1; D not resolved. CDR1 is KGHSH, CDR2 LQKENI, per germline. Trimming took off 3 bases at V and 5 bases at J, with 13 bases between the two ends. The CDR3 is made up of 14 amino acids. CDR3 sequence: CASSPQQSGTEAFF. The CDR3 DNA reads TGTGCCAGCTCACCTCAACAGTCAGGAACTGAAGCTTTCTTT.

The V call is TRBV19, the J call TRBJ2-4, with D tentatively TRBD1 (5 bases). The CDR3 spans 16 residues. Germline-derived CDR1 and CDR2 are LNHDA and SQIVND (reference sequence). The ends were cut back, 1 base at V and 0 bases at J, with 10 bases in the middle. The CDR3, as DNA: TGTGCCAGTAGTATAGGGACACAGCTAGCCAAAAACATTCAGTACTTC. It translates to CASSIGTQLAKNIQYF.

Regarding this clone: The sample holds other DNA sequences that translate to the same CDR3. CDR3 in amino acids: CASSFRLAGTSSYNEQFF. CDR3 sequence (DNA): TGTGCCAGCAGCTTCAGGCTAGCGGGTACTAGCTCCTACAATGAGCAGTTCTTC. The rearrangement joins TRBV11-2 to TRBJ2-1; TRBD2 matches at 8 bases. Germline loops: CDR1 SGHAT, CDR2 FQNNGV. Trimming at V came to 3 bases and at J to 0 bases, leaving 10 bases not matched to a gene. The CDR3 sequence is 18 residues long.

Worth noting for this clone: This CDR3 is also generated by other DNA sequences in the sample. The V call is TRBV3-1 (or the pseudogene TRBV3-2), the J call TRBJ1-2; 10 nucleotides agree with TRBD1. Per germline, CDR1 LGHDT and CDR2 YNNKEL (reference sequence). This CDR3 has 15 residues. Losses at the gene ends were 4 bases for V and 0 bases for J; bases not matched to a gene: 2. CDR3 coding DNA: TGTGCCAGCAGCCTAGGGACAGGGGCTAACTATGGCTACACCTTC. Residues: CASSLGTGANYGYTF.

The chain joins TRBV2 to TRBJ1-2; possible D gene TRBD1, 5 bases. This CDR3 comprises 13 residues. Germline CDR1 is SNHLY and CDR2 is FYNNEI. The ends were cut back, 6 bases at V and 8 bases at J, with 16 bases in the middle. The CDR3 coding sequence is TGTGCCAGCAGGTCCCAGGGTGGACGGGGCTACACCTTC. It encodes CASRSQGGRGYTF.

The chain combines TRBV5-1 with TRBJ2-3, with D unresolved. This CDR3 region has 14 residues. The germline V and J ends were trimmed by 0 bases and 4 bases, with 9 bases remaining between them. CDR1 SGHRS and CDR2 YFSETQ come from the germline V gene. CDR3 residues: CASSLVSPPDTQYF. In nucleotides, the CDR3 is TGCGCCAGCAGCTTGGTATCCCCTCCAGATACGCAGTATTTT.

With regard to this clone: Its ends do not fully match the called genes, so a read error is possible. The chain carries TRBV27 and TRBJ1-5; possible D gene TRBD1, 6 bases. Germline CDR1 MNHEY, CDR2 SMNVEV (reference sequence). The CDR3 is made up of 15 amino acids. In DNA form, the CDR3 reads TGTGCCAGCAGTTTGGACAGCCACTCGAATCGGCCCCAGCATTTT. Translated, it gives CASSLDSHSNRPQHF.

The chain combines TRBV19 with TRBJ2-1; 11 nucleotides align to TRBD1. The CDR3 has 15 amino acids. V shed 3 bases, J shed 13 bases, and the junction held 11 bases outside the gene matches. Germline V gene sequence: CDR1 LNHDA, CDR2 SQIVND (reference sequence). In DNA form, the CDR3 reads TGTGCCAGTAGTATCGGACAGGGGGCTAAAGCGGGACAGTTCTTC. It is translated as CASSIGQGAKAGQFF.

V and J are TRBV27 and TRBJ2-2; D is possibly TRBD2 (5 bases). The CDR3 sequence is 16 residues long. V was shortened by 4 bases and J by 5 bases, with 17 bases between the two germline ends. Germline CDR1 reads MNHEY; CDR2 reads SMNVEV (reference sequence). CDR3 nucleotides: TGTGCCAGCAGTTCCATATCGAGGGCAAGGACCGGGGAGCTGTTTTTT. Protein sequence: CASSSISRARTGELFF.

The gene calls are TRBV6-2 or TRBV6-3 and TRBJ2-1; 12 nucleotides line up with TRBD2. Per germline, CDR1 MNHEY and CDR2 SVGEGT. This CDR3 has 17 residues. Trimming at V came to 6 bases and at J to 4 bases, leaving 10 bases not matched to a gene. The CDR3 reads CASSLRLAGANYNEQFF. Here the CDR3 DNA reads TGTGCCAGCAGCCTCCGACTAGCGGGGGCCAATTACAATGAGCAGTTCTTC.

The chain links TRBV5-4 to TRBJ1-1; possibly TRBD1 for D (6 bases). V was pared by 4 bases and J by 4 bases, with 11 bases between. Germline V gives CDR1 SGHNT, CDR2 YYREEE (reference sequence). The CDR3 runs to 13 residues. The CDR3 DNA sequence: TGTGCCAGCAGCCAGACAGGCGGCACTGAAGCTTTCTTT. As protein: CASSQTGGTEAFF. The full variable domain, rest sourced from reference TRBV5-4 and TRBJ1-1, is ETGVTQSPTHLIKTRGQQVTLRCSSQSGHNTVSWYQQALGQGPQFIFQYYREEENGRGNFPPRFSGLQFPNYSSELNVNALELDDSALYLCASSQTGGTEAFFGQGTRLTVV.

This rearrangement joins TRBV20-1 to TRBJ1-1; TRBD1 aligns across 7 bases. The germline V gene encodes CDR1 DFQATT and CDR2 SNEGSKA (reference sequence). V was pared by 3 bases and J by 8 bases, with 3 bases of the junction left unmatched. This CDR3 region has 11 residues. In DNA form, the CDR3 reads TGCAGTGCTAGTGACAGGGAAGAAGCTTTCTTT. Amino acid sequence: CSASDREEAFF.

This chain links TRBV19 with TRBJ2-4; maybe TRBD1 (6 bases). Germline CDR1 LNHDA, CDR2 SQIVND (reference sequence). V gave up 5 bases and J gave up 6 bases, with 14 bases separating them. The length of the CDR3 is 14 residues. Written as DNA, the CDR3 is TGTGCCAGTAGTCCCCAGGGGTCCGGAAACATTCAGTACTTC. Encoded protein: CASSPQGSGNIQYF.

This clone was recorded only once. V is TRBV6-4 and J is TRBJ1-2; no definite D call. The germline V gene encodes CDR1 MRHNA and CDR2 SNTAGT. The germline V and J ends were trimmed by 4 bases and 5 bases, with 11 bases remaining between them. The CDR3 extends over 13 amino acids. CDR3 sequence reads: CASSVKDGYGYTF. As DNA, the CDR3 is TGTGCCAGCAGTGTAAAGGATGGGTATGGCTACACCTTC.

This rearrangement joins TRBV20-1 to TRBJ1-2; D is unresolved. CDR3 size: 11 residues. Germline loops: CDR1 DFQATT, CDR2 SNEGSKA (reference sequence). V was pared by 3 bases and J by 4 bases, with 6 bases between. The CDR3 sequence: CSARAGYGYTF. The CDR3 nucleotides read TGCAGTGCTAGGGCGGGCTATGGCTACACCTTC.

This clone was detected only once. The V call is TRBV30, the J call TRBJ1-5, with 7 nucleotides matching TRBD1. The CDR3 has 17 residues. CDR1 GTSNPN and CDR2 SVGIG come from the germline V gene (reference sequence). The V segment lost 4 bases and the J segment 0 bases; nucleotides outside the gene matches: 12. The CDR3 protein is CAWNSGRGGPSNQPQHF. In nucleotides, the CDR3 is TGTGCCTGGAACTCGGGCAGGGGGGGACCTAGCAATCAGCCCCAGCATTTT.

The sample holds one count of this clone. The rearrangement joins TRBV4-1 to TRBJ2-5; D is ambiguous. Trimming stripped 0 bases from V and 7 bases from J, with 12 bases between. Germline lookup yields CDR1 MGHRA and CDR2 YSYEKL. The CDR3 is 14 amino acids. The CDR3 nucleotides read TGCGCCAGCAGCCAAGATGAGGTCGGTGGGACCCAGTACTTC. It translates to CASSQDEVGGTQYF.

This clone came up once. As DNA, the CDR3 is TGTGCCGTAGCGGGGCCCACAGATACGCAGTATTTT. Protein: CAVAGPTDTQYF. The J gene is TRBJ2-3, the V gene TRBV30; 8 bases are a match to TRBD2. This CDR3 spans 12 amino acids. V lost 8 bases to trimming and J lost 2 bases; unmatched junction nucleotides: 3. CDR1 and CDR2 (germline): GTSNPN, SVGIG (reference sequence).